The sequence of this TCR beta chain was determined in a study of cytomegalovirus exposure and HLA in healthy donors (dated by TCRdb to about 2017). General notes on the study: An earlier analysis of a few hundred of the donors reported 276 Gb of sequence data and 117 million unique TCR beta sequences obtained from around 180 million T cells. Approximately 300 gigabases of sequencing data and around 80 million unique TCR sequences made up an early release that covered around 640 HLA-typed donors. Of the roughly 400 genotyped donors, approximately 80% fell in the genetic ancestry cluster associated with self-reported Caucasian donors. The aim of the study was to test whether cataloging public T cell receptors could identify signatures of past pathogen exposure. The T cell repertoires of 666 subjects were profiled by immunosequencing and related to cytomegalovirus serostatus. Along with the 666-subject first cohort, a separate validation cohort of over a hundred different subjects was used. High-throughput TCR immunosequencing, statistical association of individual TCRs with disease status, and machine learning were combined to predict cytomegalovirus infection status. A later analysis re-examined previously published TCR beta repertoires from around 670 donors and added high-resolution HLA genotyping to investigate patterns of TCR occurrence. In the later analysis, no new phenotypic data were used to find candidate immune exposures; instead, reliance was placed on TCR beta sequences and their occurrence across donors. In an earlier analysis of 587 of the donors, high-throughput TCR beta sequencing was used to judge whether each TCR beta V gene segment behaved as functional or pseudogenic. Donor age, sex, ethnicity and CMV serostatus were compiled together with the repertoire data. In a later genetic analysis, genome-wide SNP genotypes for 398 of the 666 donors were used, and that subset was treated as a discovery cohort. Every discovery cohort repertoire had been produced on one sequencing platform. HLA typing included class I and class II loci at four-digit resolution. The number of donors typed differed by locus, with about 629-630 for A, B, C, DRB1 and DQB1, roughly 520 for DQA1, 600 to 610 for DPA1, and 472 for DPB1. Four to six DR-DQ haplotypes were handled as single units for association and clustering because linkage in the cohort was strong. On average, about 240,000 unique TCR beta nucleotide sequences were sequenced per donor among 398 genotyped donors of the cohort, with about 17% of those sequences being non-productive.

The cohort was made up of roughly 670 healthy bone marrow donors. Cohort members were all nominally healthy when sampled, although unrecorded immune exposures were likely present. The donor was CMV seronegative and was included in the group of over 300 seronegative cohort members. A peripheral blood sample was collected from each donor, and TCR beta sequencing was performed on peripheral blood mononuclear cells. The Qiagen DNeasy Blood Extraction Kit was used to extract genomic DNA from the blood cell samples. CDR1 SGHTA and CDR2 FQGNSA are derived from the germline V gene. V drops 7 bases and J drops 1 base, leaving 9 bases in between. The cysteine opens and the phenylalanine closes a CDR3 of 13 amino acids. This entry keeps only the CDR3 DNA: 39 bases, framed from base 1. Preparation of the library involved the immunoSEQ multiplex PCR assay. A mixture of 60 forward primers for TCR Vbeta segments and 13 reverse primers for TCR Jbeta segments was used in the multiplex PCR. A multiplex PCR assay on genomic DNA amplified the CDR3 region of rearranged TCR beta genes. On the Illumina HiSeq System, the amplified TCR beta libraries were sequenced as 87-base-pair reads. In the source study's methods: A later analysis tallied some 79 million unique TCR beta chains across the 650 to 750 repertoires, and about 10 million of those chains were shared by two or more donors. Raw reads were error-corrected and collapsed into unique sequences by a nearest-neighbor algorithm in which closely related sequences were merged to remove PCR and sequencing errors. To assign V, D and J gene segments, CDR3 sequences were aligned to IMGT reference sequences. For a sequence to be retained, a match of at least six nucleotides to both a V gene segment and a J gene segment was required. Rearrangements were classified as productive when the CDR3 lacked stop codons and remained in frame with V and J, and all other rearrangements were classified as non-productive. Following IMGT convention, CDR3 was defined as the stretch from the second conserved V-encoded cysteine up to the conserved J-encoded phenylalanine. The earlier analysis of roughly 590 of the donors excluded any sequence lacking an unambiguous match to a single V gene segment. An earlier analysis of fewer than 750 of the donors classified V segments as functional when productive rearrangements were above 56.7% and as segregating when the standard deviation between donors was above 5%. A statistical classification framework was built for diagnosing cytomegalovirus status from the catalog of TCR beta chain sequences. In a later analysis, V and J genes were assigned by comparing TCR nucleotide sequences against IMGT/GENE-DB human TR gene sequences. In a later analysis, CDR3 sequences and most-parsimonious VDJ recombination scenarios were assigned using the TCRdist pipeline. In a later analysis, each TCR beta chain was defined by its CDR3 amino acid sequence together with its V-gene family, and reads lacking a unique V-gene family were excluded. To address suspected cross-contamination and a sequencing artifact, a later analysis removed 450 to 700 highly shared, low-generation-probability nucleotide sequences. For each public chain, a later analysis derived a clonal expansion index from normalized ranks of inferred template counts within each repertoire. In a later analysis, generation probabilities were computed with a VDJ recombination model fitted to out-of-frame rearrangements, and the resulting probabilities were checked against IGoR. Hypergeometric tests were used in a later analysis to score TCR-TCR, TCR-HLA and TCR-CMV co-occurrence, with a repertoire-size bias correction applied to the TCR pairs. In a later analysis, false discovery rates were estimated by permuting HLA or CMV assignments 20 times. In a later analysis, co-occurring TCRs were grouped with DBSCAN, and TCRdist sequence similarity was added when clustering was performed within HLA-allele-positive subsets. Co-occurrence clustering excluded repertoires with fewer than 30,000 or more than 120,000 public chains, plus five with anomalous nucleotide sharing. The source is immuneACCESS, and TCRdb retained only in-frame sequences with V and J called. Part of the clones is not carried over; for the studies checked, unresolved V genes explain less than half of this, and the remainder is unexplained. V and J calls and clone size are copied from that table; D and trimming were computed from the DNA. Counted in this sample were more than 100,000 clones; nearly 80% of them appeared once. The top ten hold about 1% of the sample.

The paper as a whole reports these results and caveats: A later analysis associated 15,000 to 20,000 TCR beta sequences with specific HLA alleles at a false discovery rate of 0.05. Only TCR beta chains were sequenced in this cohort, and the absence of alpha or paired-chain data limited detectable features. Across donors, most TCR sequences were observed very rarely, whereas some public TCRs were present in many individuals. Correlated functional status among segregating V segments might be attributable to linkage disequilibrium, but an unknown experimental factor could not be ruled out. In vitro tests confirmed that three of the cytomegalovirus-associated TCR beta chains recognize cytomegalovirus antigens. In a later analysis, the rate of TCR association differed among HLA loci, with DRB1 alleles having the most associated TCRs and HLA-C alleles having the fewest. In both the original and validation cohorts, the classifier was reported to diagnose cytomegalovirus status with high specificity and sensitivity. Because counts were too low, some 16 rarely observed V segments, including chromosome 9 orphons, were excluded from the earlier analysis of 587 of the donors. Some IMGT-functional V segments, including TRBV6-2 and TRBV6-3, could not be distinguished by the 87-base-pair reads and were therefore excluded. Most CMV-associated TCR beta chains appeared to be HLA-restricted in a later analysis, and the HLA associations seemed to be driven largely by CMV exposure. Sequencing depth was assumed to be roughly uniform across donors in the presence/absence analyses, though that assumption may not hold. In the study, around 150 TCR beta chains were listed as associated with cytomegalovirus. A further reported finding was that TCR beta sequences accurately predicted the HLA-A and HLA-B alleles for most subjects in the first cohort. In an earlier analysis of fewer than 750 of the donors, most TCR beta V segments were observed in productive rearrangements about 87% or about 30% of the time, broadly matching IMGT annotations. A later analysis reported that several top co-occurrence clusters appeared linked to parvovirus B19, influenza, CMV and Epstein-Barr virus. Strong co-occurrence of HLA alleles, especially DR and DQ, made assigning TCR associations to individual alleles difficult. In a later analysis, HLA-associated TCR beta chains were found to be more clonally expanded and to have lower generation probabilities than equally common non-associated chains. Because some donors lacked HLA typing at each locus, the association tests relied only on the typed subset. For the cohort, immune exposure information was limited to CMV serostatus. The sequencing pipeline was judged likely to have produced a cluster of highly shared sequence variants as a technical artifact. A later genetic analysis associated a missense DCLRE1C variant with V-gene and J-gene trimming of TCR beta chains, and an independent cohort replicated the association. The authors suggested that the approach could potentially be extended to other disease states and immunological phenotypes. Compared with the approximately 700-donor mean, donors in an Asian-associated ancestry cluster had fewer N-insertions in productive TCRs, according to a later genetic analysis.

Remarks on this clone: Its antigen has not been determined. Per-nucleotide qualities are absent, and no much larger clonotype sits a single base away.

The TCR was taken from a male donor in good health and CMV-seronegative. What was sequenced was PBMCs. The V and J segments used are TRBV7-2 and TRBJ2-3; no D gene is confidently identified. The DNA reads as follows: TGTGCCAGCACCTTCGCGGGCACAGATACGCAGTATTTT. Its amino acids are CASTFAGTDTQYF.